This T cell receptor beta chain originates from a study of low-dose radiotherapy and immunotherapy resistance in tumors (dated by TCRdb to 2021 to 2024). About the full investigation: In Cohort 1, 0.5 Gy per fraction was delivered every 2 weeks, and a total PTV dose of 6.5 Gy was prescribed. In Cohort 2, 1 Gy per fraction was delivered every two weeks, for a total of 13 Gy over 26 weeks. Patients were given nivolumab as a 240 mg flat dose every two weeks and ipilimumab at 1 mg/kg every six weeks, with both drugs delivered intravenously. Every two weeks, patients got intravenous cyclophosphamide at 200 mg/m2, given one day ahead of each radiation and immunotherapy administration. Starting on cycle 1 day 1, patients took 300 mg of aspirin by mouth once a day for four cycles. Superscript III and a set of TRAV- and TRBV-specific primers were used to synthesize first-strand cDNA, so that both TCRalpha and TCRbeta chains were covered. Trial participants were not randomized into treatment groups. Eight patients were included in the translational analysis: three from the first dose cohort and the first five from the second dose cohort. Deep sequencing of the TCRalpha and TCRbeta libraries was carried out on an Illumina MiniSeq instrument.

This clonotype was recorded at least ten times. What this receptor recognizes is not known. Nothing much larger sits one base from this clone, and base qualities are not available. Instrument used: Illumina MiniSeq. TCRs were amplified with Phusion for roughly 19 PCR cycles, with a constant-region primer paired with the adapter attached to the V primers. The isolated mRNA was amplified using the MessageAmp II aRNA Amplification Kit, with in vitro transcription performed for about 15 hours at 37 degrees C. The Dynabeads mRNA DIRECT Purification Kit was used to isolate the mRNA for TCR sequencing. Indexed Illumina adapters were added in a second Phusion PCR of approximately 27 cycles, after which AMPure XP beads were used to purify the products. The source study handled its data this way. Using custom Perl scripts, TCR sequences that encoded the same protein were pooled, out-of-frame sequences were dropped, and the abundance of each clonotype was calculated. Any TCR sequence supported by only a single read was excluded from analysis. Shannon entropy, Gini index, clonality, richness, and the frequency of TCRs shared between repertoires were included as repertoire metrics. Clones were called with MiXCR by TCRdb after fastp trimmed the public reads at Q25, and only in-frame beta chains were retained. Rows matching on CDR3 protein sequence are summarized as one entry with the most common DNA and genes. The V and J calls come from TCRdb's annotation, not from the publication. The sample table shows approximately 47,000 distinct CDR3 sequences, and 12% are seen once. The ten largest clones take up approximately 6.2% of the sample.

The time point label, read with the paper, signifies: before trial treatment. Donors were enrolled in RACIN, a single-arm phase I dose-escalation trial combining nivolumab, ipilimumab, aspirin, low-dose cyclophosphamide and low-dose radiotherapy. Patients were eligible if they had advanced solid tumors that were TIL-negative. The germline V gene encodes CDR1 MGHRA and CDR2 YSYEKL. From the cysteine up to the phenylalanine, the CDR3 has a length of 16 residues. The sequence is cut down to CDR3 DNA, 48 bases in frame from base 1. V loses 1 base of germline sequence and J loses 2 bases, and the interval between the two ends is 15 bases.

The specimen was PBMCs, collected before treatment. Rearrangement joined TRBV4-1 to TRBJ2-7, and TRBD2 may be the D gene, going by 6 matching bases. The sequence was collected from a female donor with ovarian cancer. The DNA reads TGCGCCAGCAGCCAAGTTGAGCGGGTCATAACCTACGAGCAGTACTTC. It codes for CASSQVERVITYEQYF.